This entry describes one T cell receptor beta chain. Its antigen remains undetermined. Base-call qualities are not available, and no considerably larger clone is one nucleotide away. This entry comes from a study of cytomegalovirus exposure and HLA in healthy donors (dated by TCRdb to 2016 to 2017). Broadly, across the study: In an earlier analysis of 587 of the donors, 250 to 300 Gb of sequence data and approximately 120 million unique TCR beta sequences from about 190 million T cells were reported. To predict cytomegalovirus infection status, the study brought together high-throughput TCR immunosequencing, statistical association of individual TCRs with disease status, and machine learning. Donor age, sex, ethnicity and CMV serostatus were collected together with the repertoire data. Both class I and class II loci were covered by HLA typing, at four-digit resolution. The study profiled the T cell repertoires of fewer than 850 subjects by immunosequencing and related them to cytomegalovirus serostatus. The genetic ancestry cluster associated with self-reported Caucasian donors included about 81% of the 398 genotyped donors. An early release covering approximately 600 HLA-typed donors comprised about 320 gigabases of sequencing data and approximately 85 million unique TCR sequences. The study aimed to test whether signatures of past pathogen exposure could be identified by cataloging public T cell receptors. Roughly 5 DR-DQ haplotypes were handled as single units for association and clustering, since linkage in the cohort was strong. Besides the first cohort of hundreds of subjects, a separate validation cohort made up of 120 different subjects was used. Typing coverage varied by locus: roughly 620-640 donors for A, B, C, DRB1 and DQB1; approximately 500 for DQA1; more than 600 for DPA1; approximately 470 for DPB1. On average, around 230,000 unique TCR beta nucleotide sequences were sequenced per donor among roughly 430 genotyped donors of the cohort, with about 17% of those sequences being non-productive. To study patterns of TCR occurrence, a later analysis re-analyzed previously published TCR beta repertoires from 500 to 850 donors and added high-resolution HLA genotyping. A later genetic analysis used genome-wide SNP genotypes for 398 of the 666 donors, treating that subset as a discovery cohort. In an earlier analysis of 500 to 650 of the donors, high-throughput TCR beta sequencing was used to judge whether each TCR beta V gene segment behaved as functional or pseudogenic. In the later analysis, no new phenotypic data were used to find candidate immune exposures; instead, reliance was placed on TCR beta sequences and their occurrence across donors. All discovery cohort repertoires had been generated using a single sequencing platform.

The germline V gene supplies CDR1 SGHRS and CDR2 YFSETQ. From the cysteine through the phenylalanine, the CDR3 covers 14 amino acids. The sequence is cut down to CDR3 DNA, 42 bases in frame from base 1. V is pruned by 5 bases and J by 4 bases, leaving 1 base of the junction without a gene match. Library prep was done by the immunoSEQ multiplex PCR assay. For the multiplex PCR, a mixture combining 60 forward primers for TCR Vbeta segments and 13 reverse primers for TCR Jbeta segments was used. The CDR3 region of rearranged TCR beta genes was amplified from genomic DNA by a multiplex PCR assay. The Illumina HiSeq System was used to sequence the amplified TCR beta libraries as 87-base-pair reads. The original pipeline was this. A later analysis counted 65 million to 90 million unique TCR beta chains across the 550 to 750 repertoires, and about 10 million of these chains were shared by at least two donors. Raw reads were error-corrected and collapsed into unique sequences with a nearest-neighbor algorithm that merged closely related sequences to remove PCR and sequencing errors. CDR3 sequences were aligned to IMGT reference sequences to assign V, D and J gene segments. For a sequence to be retained, a match of at least six nucleotides was required to both a V gene segment and a J gene segment. Rearrangements were called productive when the CDR3 lacked stop codons and stayed in frame with V and J; all others were non-productive. Following IMGT convention, CDR3 was defined as the stretch from the second conserved V-encoded cysteine up to the conserved J-encoded phenylalanine. Sequences without an unambiguous match to a single V gene segment were excluded from the earlier analysis of 450 to 650 of the donors. An earlier analysis of under 750 of the donors called V segments functional above 56.7% productive rearrangements and segregating when the between-donor standard deviation exceeded 5%. A statistical classification framework was developed to diagnose cytomegalovirus status using the catalog of TCR beta chain sequences. In a later analysis, V and J genes were assigned by comparing TCR nucleotide sequences against IMGT/GENE-DB human TR gene sequences. Using the TCRdist pipeline, a later analysis assigned CDR3 sequences along with most-parsimonious VDJ recombination scenarios. In a later analysis, each TCR beta chain was defined by its CDR3 amino acid sequence together with its V-gene family, and reads without a unique V-gene family were excluded. To address suspected cross-contamination and a sequencing artifact, a later analysis removed around 600 highly shared, low-generation-probability nucleotide sequences. For each public chain, a later analysis derived a clonal expansion index from normalized ranks of inferred template counts within each repertoire. A later analysis computed generation probabilities with a VDJ recombination model fitted to out-of-frame rearrangements, and checked the results against IGoR. In a later analysis, hypergeometric tests were used to score TCR-TCR, TCR-HLA and TCR-CMV co-occurrence, with a repertoire-size bias correction applied to TCR pairs. In a later analysis, false discovery rates were estimated by permuting HLA or CMV assignments 20 times. A later analysis grouped co-occurring TCRs with DBSCAN, adding TCRdist sequence similarity when clustering within HLA-allele-positive subsets. Co-occurrence clustering excluded repertoires with fewer than 30,000 or more than 120,000 public chains, plus five with anomalous nucleotide sharing. The immuneACCESS repertoire file appears here via TCRdb, limited to in-frame rearrangements. These files lack a portion of the clones; in checked studies, under half of the deficit traces to unresolved V genes, and the cause of the others is not known. V and J calls plus clone size are reproduced from that table; the DNA served to infer D and trimming. The sample has about 120,000 clones on record, around two thirds of them singletons. The ten most abundant clones make up approximately 1.9% of the sample.

The cohort comprised some 700 healthy bone marrow donors. At the time of sampling, every cohort member was nominally healthy, though immune exposures that went unrecorded were likely present. CMV serostatus was recorded as positive for about 310 and negative for about 50% of the roughly 670 cohort members, whereas no CMV serostatus was recorded for the donor in question. A peripheral blood sample was collected from each donor, and TCR beta sequencing was performed on peripheral blood mononuclear cells. The Qiagen DNeasy Blood Extraction Kit was used to extract genomic DNA from the blood cell samples. Results the study describes overall, beyond this receptor: A further reported finding was that TCR beta sequences accurately predicted the HLA-A and HLA-B alleles for most subjects in the first cohort. In a later analysis, the rate of TCR association differed among HLA loci, with DRB1 alleles having the most associated TCRs and HLA-C alleles having the fewest. Most TCR sequences were seen in very few donors, while some public TCRs were found in many individuals. In vitro tests confirmed that a few of the cytomegalovirus-associated TCR beta chains recognize cytomegalovirus antigens. A total of about 180 TCR beta chains were listed by the study as associated with cytomegalovirus. Because HLA typing was missing for some donors at each locus, association tests included only the typed subset. Several of the top co-occurrence clusters appeared to be linked to parvovirus B19, influenza, CMV and Epstein-Barr virus, according to a later analysis. According to the authors, the approach could potentially be generalized to other disease states and immunological phenotypes. A later analysis found that most CMV-associated TCR beta chains appeared HLA-restricted, with HLA associations seemingly driven largely by CMV exposure. Roughly uniform sequencing depth across donors was assumed in presence/absence analyses, although this assumption may not hold. For the cohort, immune exposure information was limited to CMV serostatus. Some IMGT-functional V segments, including TRBV6-2 and TRBV6-3, could not be distinguished by the 87-base-pair reads and were therefore excluded. The classifier was reported to diagnose cytomegalovirus status with high specificity and sensitivity in both the original cohort and the validation cohort. In a later analysis, around 17,000 TCR beta sequences were associated with specific HLA alleles at a false discovery rate of 0.05. When HLA alleles, especially DR and DQ, strongly co-occurred, attributing TCR associations to individual alleles was difficult. An association between a missense DCLRE1C variant and V-gene and J-gene trimming of TCR beta chains was found in a later genetic analysis and replicated in an independent cohort. Correlated functional status among segregating V segments might reflect linkage disequilibrium, but an unknown experimental factor could not be ruled out. A group of highly shared sequence variants was considered likely to be a technical artifact of the sequencing pipeline. In a later analysis, HLA-associated TCR beta chains were found to be more clonally expanded and to have lower generation probabilities than equally common non-associated chains. The earlier analysis of approximately 540 of the donors excluded over 15 rarely observed V segments, including chromosome 9 orphons, because counts were too low. This cohort had only TCR beta chains sequenced, and the lack of alpha or paired-chain data limited which features could be detected. Broadly in line with IMGT annotations, most TCR beta V segments showed up in productive rearrangements about 87% or about 30% of the time in an earlier analysis of 450 to 750 of the donors. A later genetic analysis reported fewer N-insertions in productive TCRs among donors in an Asian-associated ancestry cluster than the 666-donor mean.

The receptor's source is a human donor in good health. The sample was PBMCs. The rearranged chain carries TRBV5-1 and TRBJ2-1, and 12 junctional nucleotides match TRBD2. The CDR3: CASRLAGGYNEQFF. In nucleotides, the sequence is TGCGCCAGCAGGCTAGCGGGAGGGTACAATGAGCAGTTCTTC.